Following are 30 T cell receptor beta chains from one sample sequenced in a study of cytomegalovirus exposure and HLA in healthy donors. PCR involved 60 Vbeta and 13 Jbeta primers. Here immunoSEQ multiplex PCR was the method, and the copy in TCRdb shows in-frame clones only, minus some. The sample lists 170,000 or so clones, 60% to 80% occurring once. Sequenced material: PBMCs. Every receptor here comes from a woman in her forties or fifties in good health and CMV-seropositive.

This clone was observed a single time. The V and J genes are TRBV2 and TRBJ1-1; weak D call: TRBD1 (6 bases). The CDR3 runs 15 residues. Germline values: CDR1 SNHLY, CDR2 FYNNEI. Trimming stripped 5 bases from V and 4 bases from J, with 17 bases between. The CDR3 coding sequence is TGTGCCAGCAGTTCACAGGGAAACAGAGGCACTGAAGCTTTCTTT. Translation: CASSSQGNRGTEAFF.

The rearrangement uses TRBV5-1 and TRBJ2-3; 8 positions match TRBD2. Unmatched junction bases numbered 3, after V lost 4 bases and J lost 2 bases. The germline V gene has CDR1 SGHRS and CDR2 YFSETQ. The CDR3 extends over 14 amino acids. DNA of the CDR3: TGCGCCAGCAGCCCTAGCGGGTTCACAGATACGCAGTATTTT. This codes for CASSPSGFTDTQYF.

This chain connects TRBV7-9 to TRBJ2-1, with TRBD2 matching over 8 bases. The CDR3 extends over 17 amino acids. Trimming removed 4 bases from V and 4 bases from J; junction bases left unmatched: 12. Germline V gives CDR1 SEHNR, CDR2 FQNEAQ (reference sequence). The chain's CDR3 is CASSSSAGAGAYNEQFF. In DNA form, the CDR3 reads TGTGCCAGCAGCTCGTCCGCAGGAGCGGGGGCTTACAATGAGCAGTTCTTC.

This clone was observed a handful of times. This chain uses TRBV7-9 with TRBJ1-4, with D tentatively TRBD1 (5 bases). Germline V gene data show CDR1 as SEHNR and CDR2 as FQNEAQ (reference sequence). This CDR3 contains 15 residues. The V end lost 4 bases, the J end lost 3 bases, and 12 bases lay between the germline ends. The CDR3 region has the DNA TGTGCCAGCAGCTCTCAGGGTGGGGCTAATGAAAAACTGTTTTTT. It translates to CASSSQGGANEKLFF.

This rearrangement joins TRBV19 to TRBJ2-7; D not resolved. The germline V and J ends were trimmed by 0 bases and 7 bases, with 19 bases remaining between them. CDR1 is LNHDA, CDR2 SQIVND, per germline (reference sequence). This CDR3 has 16 amino acids. CDR3 nucleotide sequence: TGTGCCAGTAGTATAGATGCGGCAGTCCCTCGGCGAGAGCAGTACTTC. It is translated as CASSIDAAVPRREQYF.

The J gene is TRBJ2-6, the V gene TRBV7-8; no firm D call. V lost 1 base and J 12 bases, leaving 4 bases between the germline ends. The CDR3 consists of 11 residues. In germline, CDR1 is SGHVS, CDR2 FQNEAQ. The CDR3 DNA reads TGTGCCAGCAGCTTAGGGAGCGTCCTGACTTTC. It yields the protein CASSLGSVLTF.

The chain combines TRBV29-1 with TRBJ1-2; 10 bases fit TRBD1. Germline V lookup: CDR1 SQVTM, CDR2 ANQGSEA. The CDR3 has 15 amino acids. V lost 1 base and J lost 6; bases outside the gene matches: 8. This chain's CDR3 is CSVEGLDRGYHGYTF. CDR3 nucleotide sequence: TGCAGCGTTGAAGGTTTGGACAGGGGGTACCATGGCTACACCTTC.

This clone was recorded a few times. This chain joins TRBV27 and TRBJ2-3, with 8 positions matching TRBD1. J lost 11 bases, V lost 5 bases, and 18 bases had no gene match. Germline loops: CDR1 MNHEY, CDR2 SMNVEV (reference sequence). The CDR3 length is 16 residues. The DNA for the CDR3 is TGTGCCAGCAGTACCACAGGGGGGTTCTCTCTCAGCGGGCAGTATTTT. This codes for CASSTTGGFSLSGQYF.

Note on this clone: Other DNA variants within this sample encode the same CDR3. V and J are TRBV2 and TRBJ1-2, with a tentative D call TRBD1 (5 bases). Trimming took off 4 bases at V and 3 bases at J, with 9 bases between the two ends. Germline V gives CDR1 SNHLY, CDR2 FYNNEI. This CDR3 contains 13 residues. CDR3 sequence (DNA): TGTGCCAGCAGTGTAACAGGCGACTATGGCTACACCTTC. The encoded protein is CASSVTGDYGYTF.

This clone was observed a handful of times. The J gene is TRBJ1-3, the V gene TRBV30; 7 bases align to TRBD1. CDR3 length equals 15 residues. Trimming took 3 bases from V and 0 from J; bases not matched to a gene: 5. The V gene's germline CDR1 is GTSNPN and CDR2 SVGIG (reference sequence). In DNA form, the CDR3 reads TGTGCCTGGAGGCGACAGGGAAGCTCTGGAAACACCATATATTTT. It encodes CAWRRQGSSGNTIYF. Full variable domain (outside the CDR3, taken from reference TRBV30 and TRBJ1-3): SQTIHQWPATLVQPVGSPLSLECTVEGTSNPNLYWYRQAAGRGLQLLFYSVGIGQISSEVPQNLSASRPQDRQFILSSKKLLLSDSGFYLCAWRRQGSSGNTIYFGEGSWLTVV.

The chain combines TRBV30 with TRBJ1-2; no reliable D call. This CDR3 spans 11 amino acids. Germline CDR1 is GTSNPN and CDR2 is SVGIG (reference sequence). V was shortened by 2 bases and J by 11 bases, with 12 bases between the two germline ends. The CDR3, as DNA: TGTGCCTGGAGTCAGAGAGGCCATTACACCTTC. Residues: CAWSQRGHYTF.

The V gene is TRBV2, the J gene TRBJ2-1; 12 nucleotides agree with TRBD2. Germline CDR1 SNHLY, CDR2 FYNNEI. J lost 3 bases, V lost 5 bases, and 8 bases had no gene match. This CDR3 is 17 amino acids long. The CDR3 DNA follows: TGTGCCAGCAGTCATCCACTAGCGGGGGGCTACTACAATGAGCAGTTCTTC. Translating gives CASSHPLAGGYYNEQFF.

The rearrangement joins TRBV2 to TRBJ1-5, with a weak D call TRBD1 (5 bases). In germline, CDR1 is SNHLY, CDR2 FYNNEI. V was shortened by 1 base and J by 3 bases, with 7 bases between the two germline ends. CDR3 size: 14 residues. DNA for the CDR3: TGTGCCAGCAGTGAAGGACAGTACAATCAGCCCCAGCATTTT. It encodes CASSEGQYNQPQHF. The full variable domain, in which reference TRBV2 and TRBJ1-5 provide the parts outside the CDR3, is EPEVTQTPSHQVTQMGQEVILRCVPISNHLYFYWYRQILGQKVEFLVSFYNNEISEKSEIFDDQFSVERPDGSNFTLKIRSTKLEDSAMYFCASSEGQYNQPQHFGDGTRLSIL.

The chain joins TRBV6-6 to TRBJ1-5; D is uncertain. Germline V CDR1 and CDR2: MNHNY, SVGAGI (reference sequence). The CDR3 covers 13 residues. V lost 1 base, J lost 4 bases, and 5 bases lay in between. Here the CDR3 DNA reads TGTGCCAGCAGTTACTTCCAGAATCAGCCCCAGCATTTT. It specifies CASSYFQNQPQHF.

This chain links TRBV6-7 with TRBJ2-7, with no clear D. TRBV6-7 is sorted into the ORF group, with uncertain function. V lost 0 bases to trimming and J lost 4 bases, with 16 bases between them. CDR3 length: 16 amino acids. The CDR3 loop reads CASSYSMGQTGYEQYF. The CDR3 bases are TGTGCCAGCAGTTACTCGATGGGTCAAACGGGTTACGAGCAGTACTTC.

This chain links TRBV10-3 with TRBJ1-5, with a weak D call TRBD1 (6 bases). Germline assignment: CDR1 ENHRY and CDR2 SYGVKD. The V gene lost 6 bases and the J gene lost 5 bases, with 17 bases spanning the gap. The CDR3 is 15 residues long. For the CDR3, the DNA is TGTGCCATCAGCGAAGGGGGAAGAATGGATCAGCCCCAGCATTTT. Amino acids: CAISEGGRMDQPQHF.

This chain connects TRBV11-3 to TRBJ2-7; 9 nucleotides agree with TRBD1. Looked up from germline, CDR1 is SGHNT and CDR2 is YENEEA. The CDR3 contains 18 residues. V was pared by 0 bases and J by 5 bases, with 14 bases of the junction left unmatched. CDR3 in amino acids: CASSLDPTGGQGNDEQYF. The DNA for the CDR3 is TGTGCCAGCAGCTTAGATCCCACCGGCGGACAGGGGAACGACGAGCAGTACTTC.

This chain links TRBV11-2 with TRBJ2-7; 8 bases fit TRBD2. Losses at the gene ends were 8 bases for V and 4 bases for J; bases not matched to a gene: 13. Germline V CDR1 and CDR2: SGHAT, FQNNGV. The CDR3 runs to 15 residues. CDR3 sequence: CASRSGRGGLYEQYF. The DNA of the CDR3 is TGTGCCAGCCGCTCCGGGAGGGGGGGTCTTTACGAGCAGTACTTC.

Comments on this clone: The same CDR3 arises from other DNA sequences in this sample as well. The rearrangement uses TRBV29-1 and TRBJ2-4; 9 nucleotides agree with TRBD1. V was pared by 4 bases and J by 11 bases, with 9 bases of the junction left unmatched. This CDR3 is 13 amino acids long. In germline, CDR1 is SQVTM, CDR2 ANQGSEA. CDR3 region: CSVAGDRAGVQYF. Written as DNA, the CDR3 is TGCAGCGTTGCGGGGGACAGGGCTGGTGTTCAGTACTTC.

In this sample, this clone turned up a few times. This chain links TRBV4-1 with TRBJ1-1; 8 bases are shared with TRBD1. Germline trimming cut 1 base from V and 8 bases from J; bases unmatched to any gene: 9. The CDR3 length is 15 residues. CDR1 MGHRA and CDR2 YSYEKL come from the germline V gene. CDR3 coding DNA: TGCGCCAGCAGCCAAGGCCCGGACAGGGTGGGGGAAGCTTTCTTT. Its translation: CASSQGPDRVGEAFF.

The V call is TRBV5-1, the J call TRBJ1-2; D unclear. The germline V gene has CDR1 SGHRS and CDR2 YFSETQ. Trimming shortened V by 0 bases and J by 4 bases, and 16 bases separated the two germline ends. The CDR3 contains 16 residues. CDR3 in DNA: TGCGCCAGCAGCTTGGACACAGCGCGGAGGGTCTATGGCTACACCTTC. Protein sequence: CASSLDTARRVYGYTF.

The rearrangement links TRBV6-5 to TRBJ2-7; D perhaps matches TRBD2 (7 bases). CDR3 size: 14 residues. With 0 bases removed from V and 6 bases from J, the gap between germline ends came to 12 bases. Looked up from germline, CDR1 is MNHEY and CDR2 is SVGAGI. This chain's CDR3 is CASSYSAGAGEQYF. The CDR3 DNA reads as TGTGCCAGCAGTTACTCGGCGGGGGCGGGCGAGCAGTACTTC.

The chain has TRBV30 and TRBJ2-4; the match to TRBD2 covers 8 bases. The germline V gene encodes CDR1 GTSNPN and CDR2 SVGIG (reference sequence). The CDR3 runs to 15 residues. With V trimmed by 0 bases and J by 1 base, 2 bases remained unmatched. For the CDR3, the DNA is TGTGCCTGGAGTGTTATAGCGGGGGCCAAAAACATTCAGTACTTC. Protein: CAWSVIAGAKNIQYF.

This rearrangement joins TRBV5-1 to TRBJ2-3; no clear D. The CDR3 runs to 13 residues. The V gene's germline CDR1 is SGHRS and CDR2 YFSETQ. V was pared by 1 base and J by 4 bases, with 7 bases between. CDR3 nucleotides: TGCGCCAGCAGCTTGTATGGCTCAGATACGCAGTATTTT. Translation: CASSLYGSDTQYF.

The V and J genes are TRBV9 and TRBJ1-6, with D unresolved. Germline lookup yields CDR1 SGDLS and CDR2 YYNGEE. V lost 3 bases and J lost 7, with 11 bases in between. The CDR3 sequence is 14 residues long. The CDR3 sequence is CASSAVVGNSPLHF. For the CDR3, the DNA is TGTGCCAGCAGCGCAGTAGTGGGCAATTCACCCCTCCACTTT.

The chain is built from TRBV6-9 and TRBJ1-2, with TRBD1 as a possible D gene (6 bases). The CDR3 is 16 residues long. Germline CDR1 MNHGY, CDR2 SVAAGI. Trimming shortened V by 3 bases and J by 4 bases, and 18 bases separated the two germline ends. DNA of the CDR3: TGTGCCAGCAGTTACGGAATAGAGTCCAGGGGCTATGGCTACACCTTC. This encodes CASSYGIESRGYGYTF.

This clone was seen once. The chain joins TRBV7-6 to TRBJ2-3; maybe TRBD2 (6 bases). The CDR3 totals 15 residues. V lost 5 bases and J lost 1, with 13 bases in between. Looked up from germline, CDR1 is SGHVS and CDR2 is FNYEAQ. The chain's CDR3 is CASSADGGRTDTQYF. CDR3 bases: TGTGCCAGCAGCGCCGATGGAGGGCGCACAGATACGCAGTATTTT.

V is TRBV5-6 and J is TRBJ2-4; TRBD2 is a possible D gene (5 bases). The germline V gene encodes CDR1 SGHDT and CDR2 YYEEEE. The CDR3 is 16 amino acids. Trimming left V 2 bases short and J 3 bases short, with 15 bases between. The DNA of the CDR3 is TGTGCCAGCAGCTTTCTTCACGGGGATGGCAAAAACATTCAGTACTTC. The encoded protein is CASSFLHGDGKNIQYF.

This clone was recorded a few times. The chain employs TRBV5-5 and TRBJ2-1; 8 bases line up with TRBD1. The CDR3 has 16 amino acids. CDR1 is SGHKS and CDR2 is YYEKEE in the germline V gene (reference sequence). The trim removed 0 bases at V and 4 bases at J, leaving 6 bases unmatched. This chain's CDR3 is CASSLGFGTGYNEQFF. The CDR3 nucleotides are TGTGCCAGCAGCTTGGGGTTCGGGACAGGTTACAATGAGCAGTTCTTC.

The chain has TRBV7-9 and TRBJ1-5; TRBD1 might be the D (6 bases). Germline assignment: CDR1 SEHNR and CDR2 FQNEAQ (reference sequence). The V end was cut by 4 bases, the J end by 4 bases, with 11 bases between. This CDR3 spans 14 amino acids. CDR3 protein: CASSSGQHNQPQHF. The CDR3, as DNA: TGTGCCAGCAGCTCGGGACAACATAATCAGCCCCAGCATTTT.